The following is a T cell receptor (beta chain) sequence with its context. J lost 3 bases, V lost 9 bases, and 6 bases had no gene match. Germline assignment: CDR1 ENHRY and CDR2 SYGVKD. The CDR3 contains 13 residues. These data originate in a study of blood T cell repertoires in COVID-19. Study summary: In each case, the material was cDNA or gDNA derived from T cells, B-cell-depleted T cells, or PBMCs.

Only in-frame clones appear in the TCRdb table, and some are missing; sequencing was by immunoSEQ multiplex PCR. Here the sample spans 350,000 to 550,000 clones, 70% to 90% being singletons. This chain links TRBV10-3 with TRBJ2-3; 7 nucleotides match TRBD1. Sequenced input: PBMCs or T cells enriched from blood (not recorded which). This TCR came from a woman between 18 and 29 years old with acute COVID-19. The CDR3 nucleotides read TGTGCCATTGCGACAGGGTTGACAGATACGCAGTATTTT. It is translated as CAIATGLTDTQYF.